The 19 T cell receptor beta chains given below trace back to one sample, sequenced in a study of regulatory T cells in long-lasting Graves disease. Time point described: persistent/refractory GD, antithyroid drugs over 5 years with positive TRAb. Making the TCR library involved RNA that had been extracted from PBMCs. According to the study, TCR beta libraries were built with iRepertoire HTBI primers and CDR3-region Arm-PCR. A single record per CDR3 protein comes from TCRdb applying MiXCR to the multiplex PCR reads. The table records around 400,000 distinct CDR3 sequences, around 24% of them present only once. The starting material was peripheral blood mononuclear cells (PBMCs), obtained when the disease was refractory, from a patient treated with antithyroid drugs. Receptors originate from a female donor with Graves disease.

This clonotype turned up a few times. Possible read error: a much larger clone is one base away. The chain couples TRBV7-2 to TRBJ2-2; D ambiguous. The germline V gene encodes CDR1 SGHTA and CDR2 FQGNSA. V lost 4 bases and J lost 3, with 3 bases in between. This CDR3 region has 12 residues. The CDR3 spells CASSYDTGELFF. DNA for the CDR3: TGTGCCAGCAGCTACGACACCGGGGAGCTGTTTTTT.

Remarks on this clonotype: A much larger clone differs from this one at a single base, so this may be a read error. In DNA, the CDR3 is TGTGCCAGCAGCCACGACTGGGTTATATATAGCAATCAGCCCCAGCATTTT. The encoded protein is CASSHDWVIYSNQPQHF. This chain links TRBV7-8 with TRBJ1-5, with D unclear. Germline V CDR1 and CDR2: SGHVS, FQNEAQ. The CDR3 is made up of 17 amino acids. V was pared by 5 bases and J by 0 bases, with 17 bases between.

The V gene is TRBV6-1, the J gene TRBJ1-5, with 7 nucleotides matching TRBD1. With V trimmed by 10 bases and J by 0 bases, 9 bases remained unmatched. The CDR3 totals 15 residues. Germline V gives CDR1 MNHNS, CDR2 SASEGT. The CDR3 protein is CATNRGDYSNQPQHF. The CDR3 region has the DNA TGTGCCACCAACAGGGGCGACTATAGCAATCAGCCCCAGCATTTT.

The gene calls are TRBV20-1 and TRBJ1-5, with 9 bases identical to TRBD1. The CDR3 runs to 13 residues. Trimming cost V 7 bases and J 3 bases; bases outside gene matches: 4. Germline values: CDR1 DFQATT, CDR2 SNEGSKA (reference sequence). DNA of the CDR3: TGCAGTGTGGGACAGGGCTTCAATCAGCCCCAGCATTTT. Protein product: CSVGQGFNQPQHF.

This clonotype was counted ten times or more. The rearrangement uses TRBV5-1 and TRBJ1-2; TRBD1 aligns across 8 bases. Germline V CDR1 and CDR2: SGHRS, YFSETQ. The CDR3 is made up of 15 amino acids. The V segment lost 4 bases and the J segment 5 bases; nucleotides outside the gene matches: 10. In nucleotides, the CDR3 is TGCGCCAGCAGCCTGGAGGGGACAGGAGCATATGGCTACACCTTC. Amino acid sequence: CASSLEGTGAYGYTF.

This clonotype appeared a few times. This sequence joins TRBV4-2 and TRBJ1-2, with D perhaps TRBD1 (5 bases). CDR3 length equals 17 residues. The ends were cut back, 0 bases at V and 3 bases at J, with 17 bases in the middle. In germline, CDR1 is LGHNA, CDR2 YNFKEQ. The DNA for the CDR3 is TGTGCCAGCAGCCAAGATCAGACCTACGGGGGTGACTATGGCTACACCTTC. This encodes CASSQDQTYGGDYGYTF.

The chain employs TRBV19 and TRBJ2-6, with D perhaps matching TRBD1 (6 bases). Per the germline V gene, CDR1 is LNHDA and CDR2 is SQIVND (reference sequence). Trimming removed 5 bases at V and 0 bases at J, with 14 bases between. The CDR3 covers 17 residues. The CDR3 DNA reads as TGTGCCAGTAGTCGGACAGAGTCCCTCTCTGGGGCCAACGTCCTGACTTTC. Translating gives CASSRTESLSGANVLTF.

The V call is TRBV5-1, the J call TRBJ2-7; 10 bases are a match to TRBD1. Trimming removed 0 bases from V and 6 bases from J; junction bases left unmatched: 6. The CDR3 extends over 15 amino acids. Germline V CDR1 and CDR2: SGHRS, YFSETQ. CDR3 DNA sequence: TGCGCCAGCAGCTTGGGGGTTGGGACAGGGGCCGAGCAGTACTTC. Encoded protein: CASSLGVGTGAEQYF.

This clonotype was recorded a few times. The CDR3 DNA follows: TGCAGCCCGGTCCCTGGCTACACCTTC. Protein: CSPVPGYTF. The V gene is TRBV29-1, the J gene TRBJ1-2; D gene unclear. Germline CDR1 is SQVTM and CDR2 is ANQGSEA. This CDR3 contains 9 residues. V lost 8 bases and J lost 7, with 8 bases in between.

The rearrangement joins TRBV9 to TRBJ2-2; 9 bases align to TRBD2. Germline CDR1 is SGDLS and CDR2 is YYNGEE. There are 17 residues in the CDR3. V was clipped by 4 bases and J by 5 bases; unmatched bases: 12. CDR3 sequence reads: CASSPAAGGPGTGELFF. For the CDR3, the DNA is TGTGCCAGCAGCCCCGCTGCGGGAGGGCCGGGGACCGGGGAGCTGTTTTTT.

The chain combines TRBV5-6 with TRBJ2-7; D call uncertain. This CDR3 is built from 13 residues. The germline V gene has CDR1 SGHDT and CDR2 YYEEEE. V was clipped by 5 bases and J by 6 bases, with 15 bases between them. DNA for the CDR3: TGTGCCAGCAGACTTTGGGCAGTCAGCGAGCAGTACTTC. This translates into CASRLWAVSEQYF.

This clonotype was observed a handful of times. The chain has TRBV5-1 and TRBJ2-2; TRBD1 might be the D (6 bases). The CDR3 has 14 amino acids. The V and J ends lost 0 bases and 7 bases respectively, with 10 bases between them. The germline gives CDR1 SGHRS, CDR2 YFSETQ. CDR3 coding DNA: TGCGCCAGCAGCTTGGGGACAGAGCACGGGGAGCTGTTTTTT. This sequence encodes CASSLGTEHGELFF.

This clonotype was detected ten times or more. This rearrangement joins TRBV20-1 to TRBJ2-5, with D uncertain. The germline V gene has CDR1 DFQATT and CDR2 SNEGSKA (reference sequence). The CDR3 covers 13 residues. V lost 3 bases and J 2 bases, leaving 10 bases between the germline ends. CDR3: CSASGVGQETQYF. The DNA of the CDR3 is TGCAGTGCTAGTGGGGTTGGTCAAGAGACCCAGTACTTC.

This clonotype was seen ten or more times. The chain uses TRBV2 and TRBJ2-7; D possibly matches TRBD1 or TRBD2 (5 bases each). With 8 bases removed from V and 1 base from J, the gap between germline ends came to 12 bases. CDR3 length: 13 residues. Per the germline V gene, CDR1 is SNHLY and CDR2 is FYNNEI. The CDR3, as DNA: TGTGCCAGCCTAACGGGACCATCCTACGAGCAGTACTTC. This encodes CASLTGPSYEQYF.

This clonotype was counted between two and nine times. CDR3 residues: CASSLASTSAYEQYF. CDR3 bases: TGTGCCAGCAGCTTAGCGTCGACTAGCGCCTACGAGCAGTACTTC. The rearrangement uses TRBV7-8 and TRBJ2-7, with 8 bases matching TRBD2. Per germline, CDR1 SGHVS and CDR2 FQNEAQ. The CDR3 contains 15 residues. J gave up 2 bases and V 0 bases, and 3 bases lay outside the gene matches.

This clonotype was recorded at least ten times. The rearrangement links TRBV28 to TRBJ2-7, with TRBD2 matching 12 bases. The V segment lost 2 bases and the J segment 1 base; nucleotides outside the gene matches: 3. The CDR3 consists of 16 residues. Germline CDR1 is MDHEN and CDR2 is SYDVKM. The CDR3 protein is CASSLRLAGESYEQYF. In DNA form, the CDR3 reads TGTGCCAGCAGTTTAAGACTAGCGGGAGAGTCCTACGAGCAGTACTTC.

At least ten counts were recorded for this clonotype. DNA for the CDR3: TGTGCCAGCAGCGACAGCAACACTGAAGCTTTCTTT. Its translation: CASSDSNTEAFF. The V and J genes are TRBV28 and TRBJ1-1; possible D gene TRBD1, 5 bases. The CDR3 is 12 residues long. Germline V gene lookup returns CDR1 MDHEN and CDR2 SYDVKM. V was shortened by 6 bases and J by 2 bases, with 7 bases between the two germline ends.

Ten or more counts support this clonotype. The J gene is TRBJ1-2, the V gene TRBV12-3 or TRBV12-4; the D is unclear. This CDR3 comprises 12 residues. V was trimmed by 6 bases and J by 4 bases, leaving 9 bases between them. The CDR3 DNA sequence: TGTGCCAGCAGCCCCGACGGCTATGGCTACACCTTC. Amino acid sequence: CASSPDGYGYTF.

The chain is built from TRBV7-2 and TRBJ2-5, with 12 bases that match TRBD2. The CDR3 covers 14 residues. Looked up from germline, CDR1 is SGHTA and CDR2 is FQGNSA. The V and J ends lost 5 bases and 5 bases, in that order; junction bases with no gene match: 3. The CDR3 DNA is TGTGCCAGCAGCCCTAGCGGGAGGGCGGAGACCCAGTACTTC. As protein: CASSPSGRAETQYF.